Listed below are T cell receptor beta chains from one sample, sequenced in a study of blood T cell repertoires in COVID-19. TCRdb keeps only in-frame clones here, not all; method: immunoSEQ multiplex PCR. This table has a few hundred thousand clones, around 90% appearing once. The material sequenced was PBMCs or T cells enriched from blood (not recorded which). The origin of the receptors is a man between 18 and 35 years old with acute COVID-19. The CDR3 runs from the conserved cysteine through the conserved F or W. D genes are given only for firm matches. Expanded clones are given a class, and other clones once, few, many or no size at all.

CASSPTGLTSYEQYF	TGTGCCAGCAGCCCCACCGGACTAACTTCCTACGAGCAGTACTTC	-	TRBV13	TRBJ2-7	-
CASSIWGPENYGYTF	TGTGCCAGTAGTATCTGGGGGCCCGAAAACTATGGCTACACCTTC	-	TRBV19	TRBJ1-2	-
CASSQEVGALYNEQFF	TGTGCCAGCAGCCAAGAGGTGGGAGCTCTCTACAATGAGCAGTTCTTC	-	TRBV4-2	TRBJ2-1	once
CASSLAQEQYF	TGTGCCAGCAGCTTAGCCCAGGAGCAGTACTTC	-	TRBV7-6	TRBJ2-7	-
CASSSLAGGSPDTQYF	TGTGCCAGCAGCTCCTTAGCGGGAGGATCTCCAGATACGCAGTATTTT	TRBD2	TRBV7-9	TRBJ2-3	-
CASSSRYQGTNEKLFF	TGTGCCAGCAGCTCCCGATATCAGGGGACTAATGAAAAACTGTTTTTT	-	TRBV11-2	TRBJ1-4	once
CASSLLNPENQHF	TGTGCCAGCAGTTTACTTAACCCCGAGAATCAGCATTTT	-	TRBV12-3/TRBV12-4	TRBJ1-5	-
CASSWGQGTYEQYF	TGTGCCAGCAGCTGGGGACAGGGGACCTACGAGCAGTACTTC	TRBD1	TRBV6-2/TRBV6-3	TRBJ2-7	-
CASSQLNKEGQRMPGAQYF	TGCGCCAGCAGTCAATTGAATAAGGAGGGACAGCGGATGCCCGGGGCCCAGTACTTC	-	TRBV23-1	TRBJ2-5	-
CASSPVISAGAYEQYF	TGTGCCAGCTCACCAGTTATAAGTGCGGGCGCCTACGAGCAGTACTTC	-	TRBV18	TRBJ2-7	-
CASSLGTSGEREQFF	TGTGCCAGCAGTTTAGGGACTAGCGGGGAACGAGAGCAGTTCTTC	TRBD2	TRBV27	TRBJ2-1	-
CASGPGQPSYEQYF	TGCGCCAGCGGACCGGGACAGCCATCCTACGAGCAGTACTTC	TRBD1	TRBV5-1	TRBJ2-7	-
CASGLVNSYEQYF	TGTGCTAGTGGTTTGGTTAACTCCTACGAGCAGTACTTC	-	TRBV12-5	TRBJ2-7	-
CASSYPLHRSSYEQYF	TGTGCCAGCAGTTACCCGCTTCATCGGAGCTCCTACGAGCAGTACTTC	-	TRBV6-2/TRBV6-3	TRBJ2-7	-
CSASRSGIKQETQYF	TGCAGTGCTAGTCGTAGCGGTATAAAGCAAGAGACCCAGTACTTC	-	TRBV20-1	TRBJ2-5	once
CASSLARSSYEQYF	TGTGCCAGCAGCTTAGCTCGTAGCTCCTACGAGCAGTACTTC	-	TRBV7-2	TRBJ2-7	-
CSVVGQEDTEAFF	TGCAGCGTTGTAGGCCAGGAGGACACTGAAGCTTTCTTT	-	TRBV29-1	TRBJ1-1	-